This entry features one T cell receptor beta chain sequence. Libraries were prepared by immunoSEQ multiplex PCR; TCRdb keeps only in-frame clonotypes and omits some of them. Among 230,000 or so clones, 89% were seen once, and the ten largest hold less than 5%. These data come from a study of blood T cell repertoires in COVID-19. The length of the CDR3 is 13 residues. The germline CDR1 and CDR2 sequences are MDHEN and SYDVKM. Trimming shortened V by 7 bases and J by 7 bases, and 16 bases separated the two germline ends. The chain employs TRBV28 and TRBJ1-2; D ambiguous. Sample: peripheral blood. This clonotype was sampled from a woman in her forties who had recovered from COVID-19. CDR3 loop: CASISSRLSGYTF. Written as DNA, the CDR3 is TGTGCCAGCATATCGTCGAGGCTTAGTGGCTACACCTTC.